The 30 T cell receptor beta chains listed next were all sequenced from one sample in a study of blood T cell repertoires in COVID-19. The protocol was immunoSEQ multiplex PCR, while the TCRdb copy is restricted to in-frame clones and leaves out a portion. The sample lists some 70,000 clones, roughly nine tenths occurring once. Specimen: peripheral blood. The receptor source for this set is a woman aged 50 to 65 with COVID-19, enrolled during active disease.

CDR3 in amino acids: CASSISREGTQYF. The CDR3 region has the DNA TGTGCCAGCAGTATCAGTCGGGAGGGGACCCAGTACTTC. The genes are TRBV7-3 and TRBJ2-5, with 8 nucleotides matching TRBD2. V was clipped by 6 bases and J by 7 bases; unmatched bases: 7. The V gene's germline CDR1 is SGHTA and CDR2 FQGTGA. The CDR3 runs to 13 residues.

The chain uses TRBV10-3 and TRBJ2-5; TRBD1 is a possible D gene (6 bases). The germline gives CDR1 ENHRY, CDR2 SYGVKD. V was pared by 6 bases and J by 5 bases, with 16 bases between. The CDR3 consists of 14 residues. The CDR3 protein is CAISSGTRWETQYF. For the CDR3, the DNA is TGTGCCATCAGCTCCGGGACAAGGTGGGAGACCCAGTACTTC.

This sequence joins TRBV27 and TRBJ2-7; weak D call: TRBD2 (6 bases). Deletions cut 5 bases from V and 2 bases from J, with 10 bases between. Germline V gene sequence: CDR1 MNHEY, CDR2 SMNVEV (reference sequence). This CDR3 comprises 13 residues. CDR3 protein: CASSPSGAYEQYF. Written as DNA, the CDR3 is TGTGCCAGCAGTCCGTCGGGGGCCTACGAGCAGTACTTC.

This sequence joins TRBV2 and TRBJ1-2; D unresolved. The V gene's germline CDR1 is SNHLY and CDR2 FYNNEI. Trimming stripped 2 bases from V and 8 bases from J, with 9 bases between. The CDR3 is made up of 12 amino acids. As DNA, the CDR3 is TGTGCCAGCAGTGAAAGGAGGGCCGGCTACACCTTC. Protein product: CASSERRAGYTF.

The V and J genes are TRBV5-4 and TRBJ2-7; 9 bases align to TRBD2. This CDR3 is built from 15 residues. Germline lookup yields CDR1 SGHNT and CDR2 YYREEE (reference sequence). Trimming cost V 1 base and J 6 bases; bases outside gene matches: 8. CDR3 sequence: CASSLTTSGDREQYF. CDR3 nucleotide sequence: TGTGCCAGCAGCTTGACGACTAGCGGAGACCGCGAGCAGTACTTC. The full variable domain, its missing parts supplied by reference TRBV5-4 and TRBJ2-7, is ETGVTQSPTHLIKTRGQQVTLRCSSQSGHNTVSWYQQALGQGPQFIFQYYREEENGRGNFPPRFSGLQFPNYSSELNVNALELDDSALYLCASSLTTSGDREQYFGPGTRLTVT.

The chain is built from TRBV4-2 and TRBJ2-3; D is uncertain. CDR3 size: 15 residues. CDR1 and CDR2 from the germline V gene are LGHNA and YNFKEQ. With 3 bases removed from V and 2 bases from J, the gap between germline ends came to 12 bases. CDR3 region: CASSQAAKFTDTQYF. The CDR3 DNA reads as TGTGCCAGCAGCCAGGCGGCGAAGTTCACAGATACGCAGTATTTT.

This clone was detected only once. The rearrangement uses TRBV19 and TRBJ1-4; TRBD1 matches 10 bases. The J segment lost 8 bases and the V segment lost 8 bases, leaving 5 bases of the junction unmatched. Germline-derived CDR1 and CDR2 are LNHDA and SQIVND (reference sequence). CDR3 length: 13 amino acids. In DNA, the CDR3 is TGTGCCAGTTCGACAGGGGGCAAAGAAAAACTGTTTTTT. It is translated as CASSTGGKEKLFF.

The V gene is TRBV10-2, the J gene TRBJ1-2, with a possible D match to TRBD1 (5 bases). V lost 4 bases and J lost 1, with 10 bases in between. The CDR3 sequence is 14 residues long. Germline values: CDR1 WSHSY, CDR2 SAAADI. The CDR3: CASSVGGGNYGYTF. As DNA, the CDR3 is TGCGCCAGCAGTGTCGGCGGGGGTAACTATGGCTACACCTTC.

This sequence joins TRBV9 and TRBJ1-6; D remains unclear. This CDR3 has 14 amino acids. Trimming took off 0 bases at V and 9 bases at J, with 10 bases between the two ends. Germline V gene data show CDR1 as SGDLS and CDR2 as YYNGEE. The CDR3 here is CASSVAPTGSPLHF. CDR3 DNA sequence: TGTGCCAGCAGCGTAGCCCCCACGGGTTCACCCCTCCACTTT. Using reference TRBV9 and TRBJ1-6 for the parts outside the CDR3, the full variable domain is DSGVTQTPKHLITATGQRVTLRCSPRSGDLSVYWYQQSLDQGLQFLIQYYNGEERAKGNILERFSAQQFPDLHSELNLSSLELGDSALYFCASSVAPTGSPLHFGNGTRLTVT.

This sequence joins TRBV3-1 (or the pseudogene TRBV3-2) and TRBJ2-5, with 10 bases matching TRBD2. Germline V lookup: CDR1 LGHDT, CDR2 YNNKEL (reference sequence). CDR3 length equals 20 residues. J gave up 14 bases and V 1 base, and 28 bases lay outside the gene matches. The CDR3 loop reads CASSQGDKPPGLAPFEARYF. The CDR3, as DNA: TGTGCCAGCAGCCAAGGGGACAAACCCCCGGGACTAGCGCCTTTTGAAGCTCGTTACTTC.

The chain uses TRBV9 and TRBJ2-1, with TRBD2 matching 10 bases. J was trimmed by 2 bases and V by 5 bases; bases with no gene match: 7. In germline, CDR1 is SGDLS, CDR2 YYNGEE. The CDR3 spans 16 residues. CDR3 residues: CASSSPGTSAYNEQFF. The CDR3, as DNA: TGTGCCAGCAGTTCACCCGGGACTAGCGCCTACAATGAGCAGTTCTTC.

The chain recombines TRBV7-3 with TRBJ2-3; perhaps TRBD1 as D (6 bases). V lost 2 bases and J 8 bases, leaving 11 bases between the germline ends. Germline loops: CDR1 SGHTA, CDR2 FQGTGA. The CDR3 is 13 amino acids. CDR3 bases: TGTGCCAGCAGCTTAGGGGGCGCCGGTACGCAGTATTTT. Translating it yields CASSLGGAGTQYF.

The chain joins TRBV15 to TRBJ1-3, with 8 bases lining up with TRBD1. Germline CDR1 LNHNV, CDR2 YYDKDF (reference sequence). The CDR3 contains 17 residues. V lost 1 base, J lost 2 bases, and 7 bases stayed unmatched. In DNA, the CDR3 is TGTGCCACCAGCAGAGGGACAGGGCTGCCACCTGGAAACACCATATATTTT. Its translation: CATSRGTGLPPGNTIYF.

This clone came up a few times. The rearrangement uses TRBV2 and TRBJ2-7, with D possibly being TRBD2 (6 bases). This CDR3 has 12 residues. Trimming stripped 8 bases from V and 1 base from J, with 9 bases between. Germline V CDR1 and CDR2: SNHLY, FYNNEI. In DNA, the CDR3 is TGTGCCAGCTTGCGGGGATCCTACGAGCAGTACTTC. The encoded protein is CASLRGSYEQYF.

The genes are TRBV19 and TRBJ2-1; 10 bases line up with TRBD2. The CDR3 sequence is 16 residues long. The germline CDR1 and CDR2 sequences are LNHDA and SQIVND (reference sequence). V was clipped by 5 bases and J by 6 bases; unmatched bases: 10. The CDR3 spells CASSPTGRTSGNEQFF. CDR3 DNA sequence: TGTGCCAGTAGTCCGACAGGGCGGACTAGCGGCAATGAGCAGTTCTTC.

The chain links TRBV19 to TRBJ2-5, with D tentatively TRBD2 (6 bases). In germline, CDR1 is LNHDA, CDR2 SQIVND (reference sequence). CDR3 length: 14 residues. With 2 bases removed from V and 4 bases from J, the gap between germline ends came to 11 bases. The CDR3 spells CASSIRRVGETQYF. The DNA of the CDR3 is TGTGCCAGTAGTATAAGGAGGGTTGGAGAGACCCAGTACTTC. Variable domain in full (rest from reference TRBV19 and TRBJ2-5): DGGITQSPKYLFRKEGQNVTLSCEQNLNHDAMYWYRQDPGQGLRLIYYSQIVNDFQKGDIAEGYSVSREKKESFPLTVTSAQKNPTAFYLCASSIRRVGETQYFGPGTRLLVL.

The chain combines TRBV7-9 with TRBJ2-6; D ambiguous. The CDR3 is 16 residues long. V was clipped by 1 base and J by 0 bases, with 7 bases between them. Germline values: CDR1 SEHNR, CDR2 FQNEAQ (reference sequence). In DNA, the CDR3 is TGTGCCAGCAGCTTAGGTCCCATCTCTGGGGCCAACGTCCTGACTTTC. Protein: CASSLGPISGANVLTF.

The V and J genes are TRBV18 and TRBJ1-5, with D possibly matching TRBD1 (6 bases). The CDR3 covers 16 residues. Trimming pared 4 bases from V and 7 bases from J, leaving 20 bases between. Germline lookup yields CDR1 KGHSH and CDR2 LQKENI. DNA of the CDR3: TGTGCCAGCTCACTCGGAAGGGGGAGCCCTCAACAGCCCCAGCATTTT. It yields the protein CASSLGRGSPQQPQHF.

The genes are TRBV6-5 and TRBJ2-2; perhaps TRBD1 as D (6 bases). Germline lookup yields CDR1 MNHEY and CDR2 SVGAGI. V lost 5 bases to trimming and J lost 3 bases, with 10 bases between them. The CDR3 spans 14 residues. CDR3 nucleotide sequence: TGTGCCAGCAGTAACAGGGCGTACACCGGGGAGCTGTTTTTT. Translated, it gives CASSNRAYTGELFF.

J is TRBJ2-3 and V is TRBV19; 9 bases are shared with TRBD1. Germline V lookup: CDR1 LNHDA, CDR2 SQIVND (reference sequence). V dropped 7 bases and J dropped 6; count of bases not matched to a gene: 8. The CDR3 sequence is 14 residues long. CDR3 in DNA: TGTGCCAGTACCGAGACAGGGGGTTACGATACGCAGTATTTT. Translated: CASTETGGYDTQYF.

V gene TRBV7-3 combines with J gene TRBJ2-3, with 9 bases fitting TRBD2. This CDR3 contains 19 residues. With V trimmed by 2 bases and J by 7 bases, 19 bases remained unmatched. Germline assignment: CDR1 SGHTA and CDR2 FQGTGA. Here the CDR3 DNA reads TGTGCCAGCAGCTTATTCGCGGGAGGGCAGTCAAGCTCGATTAATACGCAGTATTTT. Translation gives CASSLFAGGQSSSINTQYF.

V is TRBV23-1 and J is TRBJ2-1; the D gene is possibly TRBD2 (5 bases). TRBV23-1 is an open reading frame whose function is uncertain. The CDR3 has 13 residues. V lost 7 bases to trimming and J lost 6 bases, with 13 bases between them. CDR3 in amino acids: CASTGIATNEQFF. The CDR3 DNA follows: TGCGCCAGCACCGGGATTGCCACCAATGAGCAGTTCTTC.

The J gene is TRBJ2-3, the V gene TRBV5-1, with TRBD1 identical over 8 bases. This CDR3 is 16 amino acids long. The germline gives CDR1 SGHRS, CDR2 YFSETQ. V lost 1 base and J lost 1; bases outside the gene matches: 5. The CDR3 DNA reads TGCGCCAGCAGCTTGCGGTCGGGACAGGGCACAGATACGCAGTATTTT. Protein sequence: CASSLRSGQGTDTQYF.

This chain joins TRBV28 and TRBJ2-1; TRBD1 agrees at 11 bases. In germline, CDR1 is MDHEN, CDR2 SYDVKM. The junction had 4 bases not matched to a gene; V was cut back by 6 bases and J by 6 bases. The CDR3 runs 14 residues. The CDR3 sequence is CASRGQGAPNEQFF. For the CDR3, the DNA is TGTGCCAGCAGAGGACAGGGGGCCCCCAATGAGCAGTTCTTC.

The chain links TRBV27 to TRBJ2-7; a possible D gene is TRBD2 (7 bases). V lost 5 bases to trimming and J lost 4 bases, with 24 bases between them. There are 17 residues in the CDR3. From germline, CDR1 is MNHEY and CDR2 SMNVEV (reference sequence). This CDR3 is CASSPKGGASFWYEQYF. In DNA, the CDR3 is TGTGCCAGCAGTCCTAAGGGGGGGGCTAGCTTCTGGTACGAGCAGTACTTC.

This clone was seen more than once but under ten times. The rearrangement links TRBV7-9 to TRBJ2-7, with D possibly matching TRBD2 (6 bases). CDR3 length: 15 amino acids. The germline V and J ends were trimmed by 4 bases and 5 bases, with 18 bases remaining between them. Looked up from germline, CDR1 is SEHNR and CDR2 is FQNEAQ (reference sequence). CDR3 DNA sequence: TGTGCCAGCAGCTCCTCCGACAGCGGGCACCACGAGCAGTACTTC. It codes for CASSSSDSGHHEQYF.

The chain couples TRBV28 to TRBJ2-7, with 14 bases identical to TRBD2. This CDR3 is built from 17 residues. The V gene end was trimmed by 3 bases and the J gene end by 5 bases; junction bases not matched to a gene: 9. The germline gives CDR1 MDHEN, CDR2 SYDVKM. CDR3 coding DNA: TGTGCCAGCAGTTTGAGACTAGCGGGAGGGCCGGTTAACGAGCAGTACTTC. This gives the protein CASSLRLAGGPVNEQYF.

The rearrangement joins TRBV2 to TRBJ2-5; perhaps TRBD1 as D (6 bases). Trimming took 0 bases from V and 4 from J, leaving 12 bases between them. CDR1 and CDR2 from the germline V gene are SNHLY and FYNNEI. The CDR3 length is 15 residues. The CDR3 region is CASSEASRGGETQYF. CDR3 in DNA: TGTGCCAGCAGTGAAGCAAGTCGAGGGGGAGAGACCCAGTACTTC.

This clone is a singleton in its sample. The J gene is TRBJ2-1, the V gene TRBV24-1; 10 nucleotides agree with TRBD2. The CDR3 length is 16 residues. The V gene's germline CDR1 is KGHDR and CDR2 SFDVKD. Losses at the gene ends were 3 bases for V and 0 bases for J; bases not matched to a gene: 1. CDR3 in amino acids: CATSDPSGSSYNEQFF. The CDR3 nucleotides are TGTGCCACCAGTGATCCTAGCGGGAGCTCCTACAATGAGCAGTTCTTC.

The chain joins TRBV28 to TRBJ1-1; possibly TRBD1 for D (5 bases). The CDR3 is made up of 15 amino acids. In germline, CDR1 is MDHEN, CDR2 SYDVKM. Trimming took 5 bases from V and 1 from J, leaving 14 bases between them. Written as DNA, the CDR3 is TGTGCCAGCAGTCCAATCCAGGGATCGAACACTGAAGCTTTCTTT. Translating gives CASSPIQGSNTEAFF.